These T cell receptor beta chains were read from a single sample in a study of blood T cell repertoires in COVID-19. Profiled with immunoSEQ multiplex PCR; TCRdb holds only in-frame clones, not every one. The repertoire has some 190,000 clones, 85% to 90% of them found once; the top ten carry roughly 25%. Specimen: PBMCs or T cells enriched from blood (not recorded which). All receptors derive from a woman aged 40 to 49 in a cohort exposed to, infected with or recovered from COVID-19 (not recorded which). CDR3s include the opening cysteine and the closing phenylalanine or tryptophan. Each record gives: J gene, clone size, V gene, CDR3 length, D gene, CDR3 protein, CDR3 DNA. The D gene is left open where the match is weak. Where a row states a size, it is once, few, many or the class of an expanded clone; other rows omit it.

j_gene: TRBJ2-3; abundance: .; v_gene: TRBV7-9; len: 15; d_gene: TRBD2; CDR3aa: CASSLLAGGSDTQYF; CDR3nt: TGTGCCAGCAGCTTACTAGCGGGAGGTTCAGATACGCAGTATTTT
j_gene: TRBJ1-1; abundance: few; v_gene: TRBV10-3; len: 18; d_gene: .; CDR3aa: CAISALGDPDPTAGRAFF; CDR3nt: TGTGCCATCAGTGCATTGGGAGATCCTGACCCCACGGCCGGGAGGGCTTTCTTT
j_gene: TRBJ1-2; abundance: .; v_gene: TRBV6-5; len: 14; d_gene: .; CDR3aa: CASSYSLLGDDYTF; CDR3nt: TGTGCCAGCAGTTACTCGTTGCTCGGGGATGACTACACCTTC
j_gene: TRBJ1-2; abundance: .; v_gene: TRBV19; len: 14; d_gene: .; CDR3aa: CATKNWSGDYGYTF; CDR3nt: TGTGCCACGAAAAATTGGTCGGGGGACTATGGCTACACCTTC
j_gene: TRBJ2-5; abundance: once; v_gene: TRBV3-1/TRBV3-2; len: 15; d_gene: TRBD2; CDR3aa: CASSQVVSGGQTQYF; CDR3nt: TGTGCCAGCAGCCAAGTGGTTAGCGGGGGCCAGACCCAGTACTTC
j_gene: TRBJ1-4; abundance: .; v_gene: TRBV13; len: 14; d_gene: .; CDR3aa: CASSSGATNEKLFF; CDR3nt: TGTGCCAGCAGCTCCGGTGCAACTAATGAAAAACTGTTTTTT
j_gene: TRBJ2-3; abundance: .; v_gene: TRBV5-1; len: 15; d_gene: .; CDR3aa: CASSMATTRTDTQYF; CDR3nt: TGCGCCAGCAGTATGGCGACTACCCGCACAGATACGCAGTATTTT
j_gene: TRBJ2-5; abundance: .; v_gene: TRBV6-5; len: 13; d_gene: .; CDR3aa: CASSYTVSETQYF; CDR3nt: TGTGCCAGCAGTTACACAGTTTCAGAGACCCAGTACTTC
j_gene: TRBJ1-5; abundance: few; v_gene: TRBV30; len: 15; d_gene: TRBD1; CDR3aa: CAWSMGQGSNQPQHF; CDR3nt: TGTGCCTGGAGTATGGGACAGGGTAGCAATCAGCCCCAGCATTTT
j_gene: TRBJ1-1; abundance: .; v_gene: TRBV5-1; len: 17; d_gene: TRBD1; CDR3aa: CASSLFPLGTGNTEAFF; CDR3nt: TGCGCCAGCAGCTTGTTTCCATTGGGGACAGGAAACACTGAAGCTTTCTTT
j_gene: TRBJ2-1; abundance: .; v_gene: TRBV6-2/TRBV6-3; len: 15; d_gene: .; CDR3aa: CASSYSLASGGEQFF; CDR3nt: TGTGCCAGCAGTTACTCCCTAGCGAGTGGGGGTGAGCAGTTCTTC
j_gene: TRBJ2-1; abundance: .; v_gene: TRBV2; len: 13; d_gene: .; CDR3aa: CASGGLSFGEQFF; CDR3nt: TGTGCCAGCGGAGGCCTGTCCTTCGGTGAGCAGTTCTTC
j_gene: TRBJ1-1; abundance: .; v_gene: TRBV2; len: 15; d_gene: .; CDR3aa: CASSGDRSSNTEAFF; CDR3nt: TGTGCCAGCAGTGGTGACAGATCCTCAAACACTGAAGCTTTCTTT
j_gene: TRBJ2-6; abundance: .; v_gene: TRBV6-2/TRBV6-3; len: 15; d_gene: .; CDR3aa: CASSDRSSGANVLTF; CDR3nt: TGTGCCAGCAGCGACAGGAGCTCTGGGGCCAACGTCCTGACTTTC
j_gene: TRBJ2-1; abundance: once; v_gene: TRBV20-1; len: 15; d_gene: .; CDR3aa: CSASARGDPRNEQFF; CDR3nt: TGCAGTGCTAGTGCCAGGGGAGACCCGCGCAATGAGCAGTTCTTC
j_gene: TRBJ1-2; abundance: .; v_gene: TRBV28; len: 14; d_gene: .; CDR3aa: CASSRLGGGYGYTF; CDR3nt: TGTGCCAGCAGTAGATTAGGGGGTGGCTATGGCTACACCTTC
j_gene: TRBJ2-1; abundance: .; v_gene: TRBV10-3; len: 16; d_gene: TRBD2; CDR3aa: CAISELGLALGYEQFF; CDR3nt: TGTGCCATCAGTGAGTTGGGACTAGCGCTAGGATATGAGCAGTTCTTC
j_gene: TRBJ2-3; abundance: .; v_gene: TRBV27; len: 19; d_gene: TRBD2; CDR3aa: CASRNRLAGGPGDTDTQYF; CDR3nt: TGTGCCAGCAGAAACAGACTAGCGGGAGGGCCGGGGGACACAGATACGCAGTATTTT
j_gene: TRBJ1-2; abundance: .; v_gene: TRBV5-8; len: 14; d_gene: .; CDR3aa: CASSLERRPYGYTF; CDR3nt: TGTGCCAGCAGCTTGGAACGGAGGCCCTATGGCTACACCTTC
j_gene: TRBJ2-1; abundance: .; v_gene: TRBV29-1; len: 15; d_gene: .; CDR3aa: CSVDPRDSSYNEQFF; CDR3nt: TGCAGCGTCGACCCCCGGGACTCCTCCTACAATGAGCAGTTCTTC
j_gene: TRBJ2-7; abundance: .; v_gene: TRBV28; len: 13; d_gene: .; CDR3aa: CASRNSAGHEQYF; CDR3nt: TGTGCCAGCAGGAACTCGGCAGGCCACGAGCAGTACTTC
j_gene: TRBJ1-2; abundance: once; v_gene: TRBV27; len: 16; d_gene: TRBD1; CDR3aa: CASSYLGQGILYGYTF; CDR3nt: TGTGCCAGCAGCTACCTCGGACAGGGCATTCTGTATGGCTACACCTTC
j_gene: TRBJ1-5; abundance: .; v_gene: TRBV19; len: 17; d_gene: TRBD1; CDR3aa: CASSVRDSVYSNQPQHF; CDR3nt: TGTGCCAGTAGTGTGCGGGACAGCGTTTATAGCAATCAGCCCCAGCATTTT